These 29 T cell receptor beta chains were all obtained from the same sample, sequenced in a study of neoadjuvant anti-PD-1 for oral cavity cancer. The assay was immunoSEQ multiplex PCR, and TCRdb's table has in-frame clones only and misses some. The sample gives about 7,600 clones, more than 50% of which show up once; 12% is in the top ten. The sample consisted of tumor tissue, taken before nivolumab (anti-PD-1) treatment. The receptors shown here come from a person between 40 and 85 years old with oral cavity squamous cell carcinoma.

V is TRBV7-8 and J is TRBJ1-2, with D possibly TRBD1 on 5 matching bases. Trimming left V 2 bases short and J 7 bases short, with 17 bases between. The germline V gene has CDR1 SGHVS and CDR2 FQNEAQ. This CDR3 has 15 amino acids. This CDR3 reads CASSLLPRGEGGYTF. CDR3 coding DNA: TGTGCCAGCAGCTTACTACCCCGGGGGGAGGGTGGCTACACCTTC.

The chain recombines TRBV7-6 with TRBJ2-7; weak D call: TRBD2 (5 bases). The CDR3 is 14 residues long. The germline V and J ends were trimmed by 4 bases and 3 bases, with 13 bases remaining between them. CDR1 and CDR2 (germline): SGHVS, FNYEAQ. The CDR3 protein is CASSSRGSDYEQYF. The CDR3 coding sequence is TGTGCCAGCAGCTCCCGAGGTAGCGACTACGAGCAGTACTTC.

This clone has more than one count but fewer than ten. V and J are TRBV11-3 and TRBJ2-3; 9 nucleotides agree with TRBD1. This CDR3 region has 16 residues. Trimming cost V 4 bases and J 2 bases; bases outside gene matches: 7. Germline CDR1 and CDR2: SGHNT and YENEEA. The CDR3 nucleotides are TGTGCCAGCAGCTCCGGGACAGGGTTATTCACAGATACGCAGTATTTT. Translation: CASSSGTGLFTDTQYF.

This rearrangement joins TRBV10-3 to TRBJ2-3, with 8 bases lining up with TRBD2. This CDR3 is built from 15 residues. With V trimmed by 6 bases and J by 0 bases, 5 bases remained unmatched. Per the germline V gene, CDR1 is ENHRY and CDR2 is SYGVKD. The CDR3 loop reads CAISASGGSTDTQYF. In DNA form, the CDR3 reads TGTGCCATCAGCGCGAGCGGGGGTAGCACAGATACGCAGTATTTT.

The chain recombines TRBV6-6 with TRBJ2-1; D perhaps matches TRBD1 (6 bases). Germline CDR1 reads MNHNY; CDR2 reads SVGAGI (reference sequence). The CDR3 extends over 15 amino acids. Trimming cost V 6 bases and J 2 bases, with 14 bases left between them. CDR3 sequence (DNA): TGTGCCAGCAGACCTCAGGGGAGCGCCTACAATGAGCAGTTCTTC. Amino acids: CASRPQGSAYNEQFF.

This clone was counted between two and nine times. V gene TRBV28 combines with J gene TRBJ2-7; 8 bases match TRBD1. V was pared by 8 bases and J by 2 bases, with 11 bases of the junction left unmatched. Germline assignment: CDR1 MDHEN and CDR2 SYDVKM. The CDR3 is 15 residues long. Here the CDR3 DNA reads TGTGCCAGCTCCCCCGAGGACAGGGAAACCTACGAGCAGTACTTC. Its translation is CASSPEDRETYEQYF.

This clone was detected a few times. The chain uses TRBV19 and TRBJ1-1; D uncertain. There are 15 residues in the CDR3. Between the trimmed V and J ends, which lost 2 bases and 1 base, there was a span of 11 bases. Germline CDR1 and CDR2: LNHDA and SQIVND (reference sequence). The CDR3 here is CASSIRRFENTEAFF. The DNA for the CDR3 is TGTGCCAGTAGTATAAGGAGGTTTGAGAACACTGAAGCTTTCTTT. The entire variable domain, with the rest obtained from reference TRBV19 and TRBJ1-1, is as follows: DGGITQSPKYLFRKEGQNVTLSCEQNLNHDAMYWYRQDPGQGLRLIYYSQIVNDFQKGDIAEGYSVSREKKESFPLTVTSAQKNPTAFYLCASSIRRFENTEAFFGQGTRLTVV.

This clone was counted a single time. The chain employs TRBV11-1 and TRBJ2-2, with 7 bases matching TRBD2. V gave up 5 bases and J gave up 8 bases; unmatched junction bases: 14. CDR3 length equals 16 residues. CDR1 SGHAT and CDR2 FQDESV come from the germline V gene (reference sequence). Here the CDR3 reads CASSPEAGAAMGELFF. CDR3 DNA sequence: TGTGCCAGCAGCCCGGAGGCGGGAGCTGCGATGGGGGAGCTGTTTTTT.

In nucleotides, the CDR3 is TGTGCCAGCAAGGGCGAGACCCAGTACTTC. Its translation: CASKGETQYF. The J gene is TRBJ2-5, the V gene TRBV6-1; no definite D call. Germline CDR1 MNHNS, CDR2 SASEGT. Trimming pared 7 bases from V and 5 bases from J, leaving 5 bases between. There are 10 residues in the CDR3.

The J gene is TRBJ1-1, the V gene TRBV28; perhaps TRBD1 as D (6 bases). This CDR3 is built from 14 residues. Per the germline V gene, CDR1 is MDHEN and CDR2 is SYDVKM. The V gene lost 8 bases and the J gene lost 2 bases, with 15 bases spanning the gap. CDR3 loop: CASGPRGSNTEAFF. The CDR3 region has the DNA TGTGCCAGCGGCCCAAGGGGGTCCAACACTGAAGCTTTCTTT.

This clone is termed medium-sized. This chain links TRBV28 with TRBJ1-5, with D perhaps TRBD1 (5 bases). From germline, CDR1 is MDHEN and CDR2 SYDVKM. Trimming shortened V by 3 bases and J by 1 base, and 10 bases separated the two germline ends. The length of the CDR3 is 15 residues. CDR3 loop: CASSFGGASNQPQHF. In DNA form, the CDR3 reads TGTGCCAGCAGTTTCGGTGGGGCCAGCAATCAGCCCCAGCATTTT.

The rearrangement links TRBV29-1 to TRBJ1-2, with 9 bases aligning to TRBD1. Germline V gene lookup returns CDR1 SQVTM and CDR2 ANQGSEA. There are 20 residues in the CDR3. The ends lost 2 bases at V and 3 bases at J; junction bases unmatched: 22. The CDR3 spells CSVELWDPSHRDRVHYGYTF. Here the CDR3 DNA reads TGCAGCGTTGAACTATGGGATCCATCTCACCGGGACAGGGTGCACTATGGCTACACCTTC.

The V and J genes are TRBV7-3 and TRBJ2-6; weak D call: TRBD1 (5 bases). CDR1 and CDR2 from the germline V gene are SGHTA and FQGTGA. The CDR3 totals 15 residues. V lost 4 bases, J lost 1 base, and 8 bases lay in between. This chain's CDR3 is CASSSYRSGANVLTF. In nucleotides, the CDR3 is TGTGCCAGCAGCTCGTACAGGTCTGGGGCCAACGTCCTGACTTTC. The whole variable domain, filled in from reference TRBV7-3 and TRBJ2-6, reads GAGVSQTPSNKVTEKGKYVELRCDPISGHTALYWYRQSLGQGPEFLIYFQGTGAADDSGLPNDRFFAVRPEGSVSTLKIQRTERGDSAVYLCASSSYRSGANVLTFGAGSRLTVL.

The genes are TRBV29-1 and TRBJ2-2; D gene unclear. Germline V lookup: CDR1 SQVTM, CDR2 ANQGSEA. This CDR3 spans 12 amino acids. The V end lost 4 bases, the J end lost 6 bases, and 9 bases lay between the germline ends. The CDR3 protein is CSVAQPAGELFF. The DNA of the CDR3 is TGCAGCGTTGCCCAGCCTGCCGGGGAGCTGTTTTTT.

In this sample, this clone turned up a few times. The gene calls are TRBV2 and TRBJ2-2; no clear D gene. The ends were cut back, 6 bases at V and 6 bases at J, with 11 bases in the middle. In germline, CDR1 is SNHLY, CDR2 FYNNEI. The CDR3 spans 13 residues. The CDR3 DNA is TGTGCCAGCAGAATAGCCGAGTCCGGGGAGCTGTTTTTT. Protein product: CASRIAESGELFF.

This clone turned up a few times. The rearrangement uses TRBV19 and TRBJ2-2; maybe TRBD2 (6 bases). CDR1 and CDR2 from the germline V gene are LNHDA and SQIVND (reference sequence). V lost 5 bases, J lost 3 bases, and 16 bases lay in between. This CDR3 has 16 residues. The CDR3 DNA is TGTGCCAGTAGTTCAGGGAGGACGAGGGACACCGGGGAGCTGTTTTTT. Amino acids: CASSSGRTRDTGELFF.

V gene TRBV7-8 combines with J gene TRBJ1-4; D is unclear. Germline CDR1 is SGHVS and CDR2 is FQNEAQ. The V end lost 3 bases, the J end lost 0 bases, and 8 bases lay between the germline ends. This CDR3 is built from 15 residues. This chain's CDR3 is CASSFPSTTNEKLFF. The CDR3 nucleotides are TGTGCCAGCAGCTTTCCCAGTACAACTAATGAAAAACTGTTTTTT.

The V call is TRBV2, the J call TRBJ2-3; D ambiguous. This CDR3 is 11 amino acids long. Germline V gene lookup returns CDR1 SNHLY and CDR2 FYNNEI. Trimming stripped 2 bases from V and 3 bases from J, with 0 bases between. The CDR3 DNA follows: TGTGCCAGCAGTGAAACAGATACGCAGTATTTT. It codes for CASSETDTQYF. Using reference TRBV2 and TRBJ2-3 for the parts outside the CDR3, the full variable domain is EPEVTQTPSHQVTQMGQEVILRCVPISNHLYFYWYRQILGQKVEFLVSFYNNEISEKSEIFDDQFSVERPDGSNFTLKIRSTKLEDSAMYFCASSETDTQYFGPGTRLTVL.

The rearrangement links TRBV28 to TRBJ2-7; D is uncertain. CDR1 and CDR2 from the germline V gene are MDHEN and SYDVKM. V gave up 3 bases and J gave up 0 bases, with 9 bases separating them. The CDR3 length is 14 residues. As DNA, the CDR3 is TGTGCCAGCAGTTTTCTCCGGAGCTCCTACGAGCAGTACTTC. Translated: CASSFLRSSYEQYF.

This chain joins TRBV7-8 and TRBJ1-4; a possible D gene is TRBD1 (5 bases). The length of the CDR3 is 16 residues. V shed 0 bases and J shed 2 bases, with 10 bases lying between them. CDR1 and CDR2 (germline): SGHVS, FQNEAQ. CDR3 sequence reads: CASSLAGGRTNEKLFF. In DNA, the CDR3 is TGTGCCAGCAGCTTAGCGGGGGGAAGGACTAATGAAAAACTGTTTTTT.

This clone was seen a handful of times. The V gene is TRBV5-5, the J gene TRBJ2-3, with D uncertain. In germline, CDR1 is SGHKS, CDR2 YYEKEE (reference sequence). Trimming cost V 0 bases and J 0 bases, with 5 bases left between them. The CDR3 runs 14 residues. CDR3 in amino acids: CASSLASSTDTQYF. The CDR3 DNA reads as TGTGCCAGCAGCTTGGCCAGCAGCACAGATACGCAGTATTTT.

This clone was counted once. The genes are TRBV19 and TRBJ1-5; D uncertain. The germline gives CDR1 LNHDA, CDR2 SQIVND (reference sequence). V was clipped by 6 bases and J by 0 bases, with 6 bases between them. This CDR3 region has 13 residues. This CDR3 is CASRKDSNQPQHF. CDR3 coding DNA: TGTGCCAGTAGGAAGGATAGCAATCAGCCCCAGCATTTT.

This clone was seen only a few times. The chain uses TRBV28 and TRBJ2-3, with TRBD2 identical over 10 bases. CDR1 is MDHEN, CDR2 SYDVKM, per germline. The CDR3 extends over 18 amino acids. The V segment lost 2 bases and the J segment 0 bases; nucleotides outside the gene matches: 8. The CDR3 nucleotides are TGTGCCAGCAGTTTAAAGTGGCTAGCGGGGGTTAGCACAGATACGCAGTATTTT. Its translation: CASSLKWLAGVSTDTQYF. Drawing the rest from reference TRBV28 and TRBJ2-3, the complete variable domain is DVKVTQSSRYLVKRTGEKVFLECVQDMDHENMFWYRQDPGLGLRLIYFSYDVKMKEKGDIPEGYSVSREKKERFSLILESASTNQTSMYLCASSLKWLAGVSTDTQYFGPGTRLTVL.

The V gene is TRBV28, the J gene TRBJ1-1; weak D call: TRBD1 (6 bases). Germline values: CDR1 MDHEN, CDR2 SYDVKM. V lost 4 bases and J 4 bases, leaving 22 bases between the germline ends. The CDR3 is 17 residues long. The CDR3 loop reads CASSSIIWTVWGTEAFF. The CDR3 DNA is TGTGCCAGCAGTTCGATAATATGGACAGTTTGGGGCACTGAAGCTTTCTTT.

This chain uses TRBV18 with TRBJ1-2, with D perhaps TRBD1 (6 bases). The CDR3 has 15 residues. Trimming took off 3 bases at V and 0 bases at J, with 11 bases between the two ends. The germline V gene has CDR1 KGHSH and CDR2 LQKENI. For the CDR3, the DNA is TGTGCCAGCTCACCGGGGCAGGGGCCTAACTATGGCTACACCTTC. Translated: CASSPGQGPNYGYTF.

This clone was counted only a few times. This chain connects TRBV11-2 to TRBJ2-2; 11 bases align to TRBD2. V shed 1 base, J shed 6 bases, and the junction held 4 bases outside the gene matches. The CDR3 sequence is 16 residues long. Germline CDR1 and CDR2: SGHAT and FQNNGV. CDR3 loop: CASSLALAGGSGELFF. CDR3 DNA: TGTGCCAGCAGCTTAGCTCTAGCGGGAGGTTCCGGGGAGCTGTTTTTT.

V and J are TRBV18 and TRBJ1-3; maybe TRBD1 (5 bases). The CDR3 is 14 residues long. CDR1 is KGHSH, CDR2 LQKENI, per germline. V lost 3 bases and J 3 bases, leaving 9 bases between the germline ends. The CDR3 reads CASSPDSNGNTIYF. The CDR3 bases are TGTGCCAGCTCACCCGACAGCAATGGAAACACCATATATTTT.

The V gene is TRBV11-2, the J gene TRBJ2-2; no clear D gene. The CDR3 has 14 residues. V shed 1 base and J shed 5 bases, with 8 bases lying between them. Germline V gene lookup returns CDR1 SGHAT and CDR2 FQNNGV. The chain's CDR3 is CASSLAYSTGELFF. CDR3 bases: TGTGCCAGCAGCTTAGCTTATTCGACCGGGGAGCTGTTTTTT. Full variable domain (remainder filled in from reference TRBV11-2 and TRBJ2-2): EAGVAQSPRYKIIEKRQSVAFWCNPISGHATLYWYQQILGQGPKLLIQFQNNGVVDDSQLPKDRFSAERLKGVDSTLKIQPAKLEDSAVYLCASSLAYSTGELFFGEGSRLTVL.

The V call is TRBV6-5, the J call TRBJ1-5; D is uncertain. In germline, CDR1 is MNHEY, CDR2 SVGAGI. The CDR3 runs 13 residues. Deletions cut 7 bases from V and 3 bases from J, with 10 bases between. CDR3 sequence: CASTTGINQPQHF. The CDR3 DNA reads TGTGCCAGCACCACCGGTATCAATCAGCCCCAGCATTTT.